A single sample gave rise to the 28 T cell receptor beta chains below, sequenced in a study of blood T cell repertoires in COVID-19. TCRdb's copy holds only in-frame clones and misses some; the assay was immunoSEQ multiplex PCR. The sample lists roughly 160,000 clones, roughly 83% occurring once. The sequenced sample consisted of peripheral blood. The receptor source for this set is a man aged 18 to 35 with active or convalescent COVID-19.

CDR3 loop: CASSPNRDRGETQYF. CDR3 DNA: TGTGCCAGCTCACCAAACCGGGACAGGGGAGAGACCCAGTACTTC. The J gene is TRBJ2-5, the V gene TRBV18, with 10 bases lining up with TRBD1. Unmatched junction bases numbered 4, after V lost 2 bases and J lost 4 bases. CDR3 length: 15 residues. Germline CDR1 and CDR2: KGHSH and LQKENI. The variable domain in full, completed from reference TRBV18 and TRBJ2-5, reads NAGVMQNPRHLVRRRGQEARLRCSPMKGHSHVYWYRQLPEEGLKFMVYLQKENIIDESGMPKERFSAEFPKEGPSILRIQQVVRGDSAAYFCASSPNRDRGETQYFGPGTRLLVL.

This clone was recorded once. The CDR3 region has the DNA TGCAGCGTTGCCCGGGACATCTCTCTGGCTGAAGCTTTCTTT. Translated, it gives CSVARDISLAEAFF. J is TRBJ1-1 and V is TRBV29-1; a possible D gene is TRBD1 (6 bases). CDR1 is SQVTM and CDR2 is ANQGSEA in the germline V gene. The CDR3 contains 14 residues. V was trimmed by 4 bases and J by 6 bases, leaving 18 bases between them.

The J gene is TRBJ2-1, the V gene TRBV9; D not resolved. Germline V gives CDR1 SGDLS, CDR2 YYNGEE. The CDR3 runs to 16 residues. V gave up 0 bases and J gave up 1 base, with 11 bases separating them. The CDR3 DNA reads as TGTGCCAGCAGCGTAGGGCCGCCCAATTCCTACAATGAGCAGTTCTTC. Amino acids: CASSVGPPNSYNEQFF.

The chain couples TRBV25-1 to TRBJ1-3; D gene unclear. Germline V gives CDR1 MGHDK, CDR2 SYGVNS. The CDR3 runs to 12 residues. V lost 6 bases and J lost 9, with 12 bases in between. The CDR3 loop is CASRASSRTIYF. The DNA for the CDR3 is TGTGCCAGCAGAGCTAGCAGTCGCACCATATATTTT.

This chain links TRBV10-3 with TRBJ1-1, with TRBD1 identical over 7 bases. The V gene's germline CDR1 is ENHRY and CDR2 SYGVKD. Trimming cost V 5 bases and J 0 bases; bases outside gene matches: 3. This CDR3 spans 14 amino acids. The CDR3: CAISTGTVNTEAFF. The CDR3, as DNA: TGTGCCATCAGTACCGGGACAGTGAACACTGAAGCTTTCTTT.

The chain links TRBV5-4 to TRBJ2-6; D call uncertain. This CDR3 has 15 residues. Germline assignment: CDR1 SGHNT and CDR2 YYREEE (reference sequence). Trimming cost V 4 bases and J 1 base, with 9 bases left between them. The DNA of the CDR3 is TGTGCCAGCAGCCATAAGAGGTCTGGGGCCAACGTCCTGACTTTC. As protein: CASSHKRSGANVLTF.

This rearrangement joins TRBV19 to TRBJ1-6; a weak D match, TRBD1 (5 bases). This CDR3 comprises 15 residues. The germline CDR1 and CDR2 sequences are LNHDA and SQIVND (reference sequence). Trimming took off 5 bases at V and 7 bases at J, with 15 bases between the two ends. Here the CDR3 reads CASSVRTGDNSPLHF. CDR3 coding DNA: TGTGCCAGTAGTGTTAGGACGGGGGACAATTCACCCCTCCACTTT.

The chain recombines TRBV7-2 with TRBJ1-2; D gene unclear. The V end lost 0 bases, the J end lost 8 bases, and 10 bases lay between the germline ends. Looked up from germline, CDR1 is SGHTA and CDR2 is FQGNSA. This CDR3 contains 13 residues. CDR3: CASSLAGSGGYTF. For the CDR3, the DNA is TGTGCCAGCAGCTTAGCAGGGTCGGGAGGCTACACCTTC.

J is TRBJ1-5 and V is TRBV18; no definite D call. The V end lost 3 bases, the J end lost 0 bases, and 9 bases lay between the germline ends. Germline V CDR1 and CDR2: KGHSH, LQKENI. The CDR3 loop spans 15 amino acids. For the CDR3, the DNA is TGTGCCAGCTCACCGGGCAGCCCTAGCAATCAGCCCCAGCATTTT. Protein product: CASSPGSPSNQPQHF.

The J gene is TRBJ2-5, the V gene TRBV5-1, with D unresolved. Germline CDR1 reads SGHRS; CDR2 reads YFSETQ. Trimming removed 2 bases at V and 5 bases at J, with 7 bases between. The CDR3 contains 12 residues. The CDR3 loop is CASSFNQETQYF. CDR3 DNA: TGCGCCAGCAGCTTCAATCAGGAGACCCAGTACTTC. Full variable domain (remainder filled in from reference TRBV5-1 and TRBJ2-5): KAGVTQTPRYLIKTRGQQVTLSCSPISGHRSVSWYQQTPGQGLQFLFEYFSETQRNKGNFPGRFSGRQFSNSRSEMNVSTLELGDSALYLCASSFNQETQYFGPGTRLLVL.

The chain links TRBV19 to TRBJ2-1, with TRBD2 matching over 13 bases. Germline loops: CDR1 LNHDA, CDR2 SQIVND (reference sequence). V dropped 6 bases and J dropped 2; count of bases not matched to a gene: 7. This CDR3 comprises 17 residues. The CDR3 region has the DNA TGTGCCAGTAGAAGGACTAGCGGGAGTCCGGCCTACAATGAGCAGTTCTTC. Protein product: CASRRTSGSPAYNEQFF.

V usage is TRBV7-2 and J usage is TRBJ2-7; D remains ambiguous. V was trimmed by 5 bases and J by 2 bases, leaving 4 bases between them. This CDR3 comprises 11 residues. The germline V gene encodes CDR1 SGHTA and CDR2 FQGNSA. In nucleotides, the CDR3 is TGTGCCAGCAGCGACACCTACGAGCAGTACTTC. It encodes CASSDTYEQYF.

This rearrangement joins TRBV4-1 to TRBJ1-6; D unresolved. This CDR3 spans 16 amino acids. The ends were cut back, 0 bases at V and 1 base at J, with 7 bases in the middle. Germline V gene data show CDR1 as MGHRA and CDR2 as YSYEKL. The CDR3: CASSQDPGSYNSPLHF. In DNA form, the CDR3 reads TGCGCCAGCAGCCAAGATCCAGGTTCCTATAATTCACCCCTCCACTTT.

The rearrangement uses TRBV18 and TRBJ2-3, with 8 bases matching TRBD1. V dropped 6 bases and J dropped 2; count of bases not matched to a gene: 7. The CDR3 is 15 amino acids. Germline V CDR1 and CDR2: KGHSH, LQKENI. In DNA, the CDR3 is TGTGCCAGCTCTCTGGGACAGGCAAACACAGATACGCAGTATTTT. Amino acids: CASSLGQANTDTQYF.

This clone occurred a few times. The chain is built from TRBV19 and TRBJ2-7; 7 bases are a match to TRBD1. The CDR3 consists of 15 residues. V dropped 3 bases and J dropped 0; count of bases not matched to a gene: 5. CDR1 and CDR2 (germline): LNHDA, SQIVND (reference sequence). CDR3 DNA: TGTGCCAGTAGTATTCACCGGGACAGCTCCTACGAGCAGTACTTC. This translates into CASSIHRDSSYEQYF.

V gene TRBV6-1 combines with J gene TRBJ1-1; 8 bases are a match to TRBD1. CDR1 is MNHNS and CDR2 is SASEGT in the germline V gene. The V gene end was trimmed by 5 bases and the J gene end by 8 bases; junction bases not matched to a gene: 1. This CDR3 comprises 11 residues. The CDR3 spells CASSWDREAFF. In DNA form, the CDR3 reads TGTGCCAGCAGTTGGGACAGGGAAGCTTTCTTT.

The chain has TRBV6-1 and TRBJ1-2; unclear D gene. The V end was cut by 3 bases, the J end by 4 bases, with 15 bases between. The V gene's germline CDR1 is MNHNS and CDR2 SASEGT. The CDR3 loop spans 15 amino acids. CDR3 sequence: CASSDRVRASYGYTF. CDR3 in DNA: TGTGCCAGCAGTGATCGCGTGCGGGCCAGCTATGGCTACACCTTC.

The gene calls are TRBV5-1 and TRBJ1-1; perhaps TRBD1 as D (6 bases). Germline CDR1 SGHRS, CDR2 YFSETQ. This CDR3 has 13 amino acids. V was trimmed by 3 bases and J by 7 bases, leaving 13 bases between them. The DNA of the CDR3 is TGCGCCAGCAGCTACAGGGCGCCTGATGAAGCTTTCTTT. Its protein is CASSYRAPDEAFF.

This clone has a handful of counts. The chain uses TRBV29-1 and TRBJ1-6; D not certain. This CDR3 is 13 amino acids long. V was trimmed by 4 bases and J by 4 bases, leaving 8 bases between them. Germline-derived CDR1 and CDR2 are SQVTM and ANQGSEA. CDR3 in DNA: TGCAGCGTTGGCGAGGCATATAATTCACCCCTCCACTTT. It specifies CSVGEAYNSPLHF.

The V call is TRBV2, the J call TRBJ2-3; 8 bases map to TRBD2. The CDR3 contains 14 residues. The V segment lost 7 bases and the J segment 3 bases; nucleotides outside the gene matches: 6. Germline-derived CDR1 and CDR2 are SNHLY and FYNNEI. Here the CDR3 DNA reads TGTGCCAGCAAAGGGACTAGGGGTACAGATACGCAGTATTTT. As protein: CASKGTRGTDTQYF. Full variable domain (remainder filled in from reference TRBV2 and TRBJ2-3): EPEVTQTPSHQVTQMGQEVILRCVPISNHLYFYWYRQILGQKVEFLVSFYNNEISEKSEIFDDQFSVERPDGSNFTLKIRSTKLEDSAMYFCASKGTRGTDTQYFGPGTRLTVL.

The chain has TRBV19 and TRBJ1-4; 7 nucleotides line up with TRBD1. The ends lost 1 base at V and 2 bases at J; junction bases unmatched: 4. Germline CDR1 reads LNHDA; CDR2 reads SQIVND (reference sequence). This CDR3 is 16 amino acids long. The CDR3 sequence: CASSIGQGRTNEKLFF. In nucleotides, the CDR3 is TGTGCCAGTAGTATAGGACAGGGTCGGACTAATGAAAAACTGTTTTTT. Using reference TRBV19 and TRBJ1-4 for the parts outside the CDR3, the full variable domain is DGGITQSPKYLFRKEGQNVTLSCEQNLNHDAMYWYRQDPGQGLRLIYYSQIVNDFQKGDIAEGYSVSREKKESFPLTVTSAQKNPTAFYLCASSIGQGRTNEKLFFGSGTQLSVL.

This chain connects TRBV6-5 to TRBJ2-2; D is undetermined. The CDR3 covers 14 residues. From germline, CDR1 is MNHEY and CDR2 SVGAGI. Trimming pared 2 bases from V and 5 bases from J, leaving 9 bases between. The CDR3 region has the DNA TGTGCCAGCAGTTACGGGCAGACGACCGGGGAGCTGTTTTTT. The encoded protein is CASSYGQTTGELFF.

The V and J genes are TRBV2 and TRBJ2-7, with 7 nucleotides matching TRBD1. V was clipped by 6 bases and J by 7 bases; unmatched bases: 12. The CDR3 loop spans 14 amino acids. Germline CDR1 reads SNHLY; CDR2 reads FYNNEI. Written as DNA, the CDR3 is TGTGCCAGCAGGCCGACAGGGTCGTCTGGGGAGCAGTACTTC. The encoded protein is CASRPTGSSGEQYF.

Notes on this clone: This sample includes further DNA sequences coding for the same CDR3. CDR3 protein: CSASPTGETQYF. The CDR3 nucleotides read TGCAGTGCTAGTCCTACAGGGGAGACCCAGTACTTC. The chain couples TRBV20-1 to TRBJ2-5; D is perhaps TRBD1 (6 bases). V gave up 3 bases and J gave up 5 bases, with 10 bases separating them. Germline lookup yields CDR1 DFQATT and CDR2 SNEGSKA (reference sequence). This CDR3 has 12 amino acids.

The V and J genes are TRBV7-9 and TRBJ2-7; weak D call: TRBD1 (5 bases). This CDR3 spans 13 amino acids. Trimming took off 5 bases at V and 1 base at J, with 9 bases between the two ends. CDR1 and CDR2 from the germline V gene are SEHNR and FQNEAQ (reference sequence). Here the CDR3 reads CASSPRVSYEQYF. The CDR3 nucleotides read TGTGCCAGCAGCCCCAGGGTGTCCTACGAGCAGTACTTC.

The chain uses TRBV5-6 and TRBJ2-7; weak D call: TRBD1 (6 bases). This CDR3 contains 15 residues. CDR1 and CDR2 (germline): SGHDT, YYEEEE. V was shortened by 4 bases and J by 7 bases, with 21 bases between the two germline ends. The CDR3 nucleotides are TGTGCCAGCAGCAGCAGGGGTAGCGCATCTAGGGAGCAGTACTTC. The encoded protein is CASSSRGSASREQYF.

The CDR3 region has the DNA TGTGCCAGCAGTTTAGGGGGACAGAATGAAAAACTGTTTTTT. As protein: CASSLGGQNEKLFF. The rearrangement joins TRBV28 to TRBJ1-4; 7 bases line up with TRBD1. The trim removed 2 bases at V and 5 bases at J, leaving 2 bases unmatched. Germline CDR1 and CDR2: MDHEN and SYDVKM. The CDR3 extends over 14 amino acids.

CDR3 nucleotides: TGTGCCAGCAGCGTAGCCTCAGACTACGAGCAGTACTTC. Its protein is CASSVASDYEQYF. The chain carries TRBV9 and TRBJ2-7; D not resolved. The CDR3 has 13 residues. The V and J ends lost 0 bases and 3 bases respectively, with 7 bases between them. Germline V gives CDR1 SGDLS, CDR2 YYNGEE.